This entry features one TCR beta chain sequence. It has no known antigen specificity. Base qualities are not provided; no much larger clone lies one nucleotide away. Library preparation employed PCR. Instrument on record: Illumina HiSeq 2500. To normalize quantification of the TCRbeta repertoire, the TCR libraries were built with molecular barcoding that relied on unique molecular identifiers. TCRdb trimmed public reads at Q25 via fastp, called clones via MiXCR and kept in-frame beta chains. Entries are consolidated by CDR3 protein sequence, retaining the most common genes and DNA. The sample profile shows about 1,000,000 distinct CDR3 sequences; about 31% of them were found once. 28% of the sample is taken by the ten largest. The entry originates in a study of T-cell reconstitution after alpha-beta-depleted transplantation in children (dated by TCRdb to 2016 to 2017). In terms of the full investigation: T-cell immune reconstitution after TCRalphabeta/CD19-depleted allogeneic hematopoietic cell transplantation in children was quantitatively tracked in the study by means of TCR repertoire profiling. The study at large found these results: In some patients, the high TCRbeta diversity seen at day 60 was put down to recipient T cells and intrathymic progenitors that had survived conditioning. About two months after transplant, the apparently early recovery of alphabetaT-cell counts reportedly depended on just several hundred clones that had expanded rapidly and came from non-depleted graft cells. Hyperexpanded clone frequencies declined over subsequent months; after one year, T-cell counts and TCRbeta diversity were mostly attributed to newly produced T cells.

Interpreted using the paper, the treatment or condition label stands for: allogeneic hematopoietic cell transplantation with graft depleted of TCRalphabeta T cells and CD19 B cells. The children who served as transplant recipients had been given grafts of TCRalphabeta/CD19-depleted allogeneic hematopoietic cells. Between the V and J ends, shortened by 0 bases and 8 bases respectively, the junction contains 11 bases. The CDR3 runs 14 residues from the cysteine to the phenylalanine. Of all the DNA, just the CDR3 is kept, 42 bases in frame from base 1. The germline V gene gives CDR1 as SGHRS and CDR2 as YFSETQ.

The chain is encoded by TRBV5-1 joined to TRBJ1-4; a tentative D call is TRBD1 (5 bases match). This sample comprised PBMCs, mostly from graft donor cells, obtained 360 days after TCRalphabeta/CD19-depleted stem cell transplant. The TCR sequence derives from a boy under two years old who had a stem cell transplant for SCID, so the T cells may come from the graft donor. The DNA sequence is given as TGCGCCAGCAGCTTGGACAGACCAGGGGAAAAACTGTTTTTT. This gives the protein CASSLDRPGEKLFF.